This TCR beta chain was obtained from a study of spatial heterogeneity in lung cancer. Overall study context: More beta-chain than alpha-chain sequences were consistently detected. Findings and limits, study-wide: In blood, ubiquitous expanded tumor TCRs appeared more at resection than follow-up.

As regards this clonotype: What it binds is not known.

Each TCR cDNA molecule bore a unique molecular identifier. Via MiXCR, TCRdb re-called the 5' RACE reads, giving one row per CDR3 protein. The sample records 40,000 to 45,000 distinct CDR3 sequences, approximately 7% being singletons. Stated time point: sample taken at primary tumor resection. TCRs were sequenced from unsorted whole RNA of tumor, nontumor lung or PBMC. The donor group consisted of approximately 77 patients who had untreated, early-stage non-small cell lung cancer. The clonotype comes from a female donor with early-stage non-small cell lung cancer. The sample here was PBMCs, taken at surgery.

Here the CDR3 reads CASWGNTQYF. The DNA of the CDR3 is TGTGCCAGCTGGGGAAATACGCAGTATTTT. The chain carries TRBV18 and TRBJ2-3; D is ambiguous. Trimming shortened V by 7 bases and J by 7 bases, and 6 bases separated the two germline ends. CDR1 and CDR2 (germline): KGHSH, LQKENI. The CDR3 spans 10 residues.